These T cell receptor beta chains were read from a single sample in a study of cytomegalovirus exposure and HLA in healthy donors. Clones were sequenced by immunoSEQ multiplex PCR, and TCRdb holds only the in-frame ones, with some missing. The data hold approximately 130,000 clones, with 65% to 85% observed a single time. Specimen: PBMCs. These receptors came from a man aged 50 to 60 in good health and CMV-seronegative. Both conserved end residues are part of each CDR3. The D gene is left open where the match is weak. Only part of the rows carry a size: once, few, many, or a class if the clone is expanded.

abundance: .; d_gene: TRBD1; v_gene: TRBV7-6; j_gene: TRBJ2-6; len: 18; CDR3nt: TGTGCCAGCAGCCCCAGGGACAGGGCAGTCTCTGGGGCCAACGTCCTGACTTTC; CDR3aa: CASSPRDRAVSGANVLTF
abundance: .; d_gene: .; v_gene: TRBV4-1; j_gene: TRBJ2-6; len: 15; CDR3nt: TGCGCCAGCAGCTATGTCAGCTCTGGGGCCAACGTCCTGACTTTC; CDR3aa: CASSYVSSGANVLTF
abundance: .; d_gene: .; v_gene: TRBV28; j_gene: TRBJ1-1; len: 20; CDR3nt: TGTGCCAGCAGTCCCCCCTCACTCGCGGGCTTTAATGGGATGAACACTGAAGCTTTCTTT; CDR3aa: CASSPPSLAGFNGMNTEAFF
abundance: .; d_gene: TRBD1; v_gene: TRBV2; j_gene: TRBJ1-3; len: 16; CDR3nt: TGTGCCAGCAGCCCGGGACAGGGAATAACGGGAAACACCATATATTTT; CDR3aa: CASSPGQGITGNTIYF
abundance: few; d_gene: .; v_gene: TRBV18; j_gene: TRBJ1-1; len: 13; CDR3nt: TGTGCCAGCTCAACGACCTTGAGGACTGAAGCTTTCTTT; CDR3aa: CASSTTLRTEAFF
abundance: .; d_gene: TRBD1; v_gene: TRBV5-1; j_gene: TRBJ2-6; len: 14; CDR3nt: TGCGCCAGCAGCTTAACAGGGGATGGCAACGTCCTGACTTTC; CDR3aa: CASSLTGDGNVLTF
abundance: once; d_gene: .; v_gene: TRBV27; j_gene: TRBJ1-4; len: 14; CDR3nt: TGTGCCAGCAGGCCACAGGGAACTAATGAAAAACTGTTTTTT; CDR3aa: CASRPQGTNEKLFF
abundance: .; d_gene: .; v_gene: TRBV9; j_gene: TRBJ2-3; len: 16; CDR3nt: TGTGCCAGCAGCGTAGGTGCGGAGTTTCTCGCAGATACGCAGTATTTT; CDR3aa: CASSVGAEFLADTQYF
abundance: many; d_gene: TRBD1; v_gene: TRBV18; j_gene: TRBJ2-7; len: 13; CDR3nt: TGTGCCAGCTCGAGCAACGGACAGGGTAGAGCGTACTTC; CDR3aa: CASSSNGQGRAYF
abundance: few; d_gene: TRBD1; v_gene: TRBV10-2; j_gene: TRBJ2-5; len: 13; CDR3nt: TGCGCCAGCAGTCCCGGGACAGGGGGCAGGAAGTACTTC; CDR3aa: CASSPGTGGRKYF
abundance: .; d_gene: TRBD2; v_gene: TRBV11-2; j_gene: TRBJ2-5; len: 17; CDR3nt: TGTGCCAGCAGTCTTTTCGGACTAGCGGGGTCCCAAGAGACCCAGTACTTC; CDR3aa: CASSLFGLAGSQETQYF
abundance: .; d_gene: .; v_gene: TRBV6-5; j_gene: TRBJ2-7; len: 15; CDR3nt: TGTGCCAGCAGTTACTCGAGTAAGGGGGCCTACGAGCAGTACTTC; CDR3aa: CASSYSSKGAYEQYF
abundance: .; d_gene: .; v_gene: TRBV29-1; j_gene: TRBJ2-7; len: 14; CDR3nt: TGCAGCGTTCTAGGTCCTAGGCAGGGCTACGAGCAGTACTTC; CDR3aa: CSVLGPRQGYEQYF
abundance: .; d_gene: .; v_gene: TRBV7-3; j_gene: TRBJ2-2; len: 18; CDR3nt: TGTGCCAGCAGCTTAACGAGTAGGGGTGGTGCGAACACCGGGGAGCTGTTTTTT; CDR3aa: CASSLTSRGGANTGELFF
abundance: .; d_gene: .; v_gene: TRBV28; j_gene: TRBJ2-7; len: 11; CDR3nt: TGTGCCAGCAGTTCCCGCTACGAGCAGTACTTC; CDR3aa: CASSSRYEQYF
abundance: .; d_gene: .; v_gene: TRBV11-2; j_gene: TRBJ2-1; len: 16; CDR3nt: TGTGCCAGCAGCAATGTAGGCGGCCAAGGCTACAATGAGCAGTTCTTC; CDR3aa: CASSNVGGQGYNEQFF
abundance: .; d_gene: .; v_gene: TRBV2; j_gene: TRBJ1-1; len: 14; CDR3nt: TGTGCCAGCAGTGGGGGCAGGGGGAACACTGAAGCTTTCTTT; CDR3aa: CASSGGRGNTEAFF
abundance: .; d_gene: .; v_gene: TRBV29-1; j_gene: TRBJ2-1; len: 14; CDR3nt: TGCAGCGTCTGCTTGCAGGGCTCGTACAATGAGCAGTTCTTC; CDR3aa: CSVCLQGSYNEQFF
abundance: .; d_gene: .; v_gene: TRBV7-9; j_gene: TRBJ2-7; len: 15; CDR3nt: TGTGCCAGCAGCTTAGGCCCCAGGGGCGTCTACGAGCAGTACTTC; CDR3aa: CASSLGPRGVYEQYF
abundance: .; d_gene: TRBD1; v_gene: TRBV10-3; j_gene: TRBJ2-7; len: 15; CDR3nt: TGTGCCATCAATTCGGACGGGACAGGGCCCTACGAGCAGTACTTC; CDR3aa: CAINSDGTGPYEQYF
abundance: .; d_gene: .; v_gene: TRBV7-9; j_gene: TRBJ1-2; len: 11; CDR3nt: TGTGCCAGCAGCCTAGGACAGCTCCACCCCTTC; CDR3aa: CASSLGQLHPF
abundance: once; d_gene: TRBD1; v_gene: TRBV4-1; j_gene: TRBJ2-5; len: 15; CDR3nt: TGCGCCAGCAGCCGAGGGACAGGGGGAAAAGAGACCCAGTACTTC; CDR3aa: CASSRGTGGKETQYF
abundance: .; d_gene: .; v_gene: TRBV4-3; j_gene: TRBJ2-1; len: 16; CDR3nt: TGCGCCAGCAGCCAAGACCCTAGCTACGGATACAATGAGCAGTTCTTC; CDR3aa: CASSQDPSYGYNEQFF
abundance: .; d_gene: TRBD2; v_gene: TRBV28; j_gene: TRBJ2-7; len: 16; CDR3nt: TGTGCCAGCAGTTCCCCTAGCGGGAGGCTCTCCTACGAGCAGTACTTC; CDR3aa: CASSSPSGRLSYEQYF
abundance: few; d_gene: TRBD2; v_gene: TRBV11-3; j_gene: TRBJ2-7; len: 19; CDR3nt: TGTGCCAGCCATCCCACGTTGGCCACCGGGACTAAGGTCTCCTACGAGCAGTACTTC; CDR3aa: CASHPTLATGTKVSYEQYF
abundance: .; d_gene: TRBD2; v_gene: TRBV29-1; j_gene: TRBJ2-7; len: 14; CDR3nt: TGCAGCGTAACTAGCGGGGGGGGGTCCTACGAGCAGTACTTC; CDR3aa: CSVTSGGGSYEQYF
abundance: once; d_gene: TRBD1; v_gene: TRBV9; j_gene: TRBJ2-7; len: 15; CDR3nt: TGTGCCAGCAGCGTCGGACAGGGGACTGGCTACGAGCAGTACTTC; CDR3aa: CASSVGQGTGYEQYF
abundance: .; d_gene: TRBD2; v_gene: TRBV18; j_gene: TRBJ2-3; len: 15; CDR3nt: TGTGCCAGCTCACCGAAGCTAGCGGGTTCAGATACGCAGTATTTT; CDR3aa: CASSPKLAGSDTQYF
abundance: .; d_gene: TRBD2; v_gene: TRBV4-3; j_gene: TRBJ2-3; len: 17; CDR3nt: TGCGCCAGCAGCCAAGCATGGCTAGCGGGATCCACAGATACGCAGTATTTT; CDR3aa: CASSQAWLAGSTDTQYF
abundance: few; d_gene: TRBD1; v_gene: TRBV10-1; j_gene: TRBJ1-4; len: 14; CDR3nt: TGCGCCAGCAGCGGGGACAGGGGGCGTGAAAAACTGTTTTTT; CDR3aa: CASSGDRGREKLFF
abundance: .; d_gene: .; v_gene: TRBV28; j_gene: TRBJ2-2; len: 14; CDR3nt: TGTGCCAGCAGGAGGACTGGAAACACCGGGGAGCTGTTTTTT; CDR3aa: CASRRTGNTGELFF
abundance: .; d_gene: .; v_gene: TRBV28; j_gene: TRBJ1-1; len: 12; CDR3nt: TGTGCCAGCAGTTTAGGTGAGGTCGGAGCTTTCTTT; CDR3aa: CASSLGEVGAFF
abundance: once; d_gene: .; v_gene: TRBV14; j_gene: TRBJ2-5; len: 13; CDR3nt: TGTGCCAGCAATCGACAAGTACAAGAGACCCAGTACTTC; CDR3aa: CASNRQVQETQYF